The sequence of this TCR beta chain was determined in a study of blood T cells in healthy people across ages. CDR3 length: 15 residues. V shed 0 bases, J shed 8 bases, and the junction held 8 bases outside the gene matches. CDR1 SGHDT and CDR2 YYEEEE come from the germline V gene. Overall study results and limits: Donors of long life had a larger count of naive CD4+ cells and greater diversity than aged donors.

About this clonotype itself: The antigen is not known.

For the second PCR, which ran for roughly 7 to 11 cycles, a sample-barcoded 5' primer and a J-beta primer mix were used. MiXCR was run by TCRdb on the 5' RACE reads, yielding one entry per CDR3 protein. There are 660,000 or so distinct CDR3 sequences in the sample; approximately 50% occur only once, and more than 35% lies in the top ten. The specimen was blood. This chain links TRBV5-6 with TRBJ1-2, with 9 positions matching TRBD1. This clonotype originated in a man in his 60s in good health. The CDR3 loop is CASSLDPQGAKGYTF. CDR3 sequence (DNA): TGTGCCAGCAGCTTGGATCCACAGGGGGCCAAGGGCTACACCTTC.